Shown below are 18 T cell receptor beta chains from a single sample sequenced in a study of blood T cell repertoires in COVID-19. Sequenced by immunoSEQ multiplex PCR; TCRdb stores in-frame clones only, minus some. The data show about 190,000 clones, around 90% seen once. Material: peripheral blood. The source of these receptors is a man between 40 and 49 years old with acute or convalescent COVID-19.

The table lists this clone with a count of one. The chain combines TRBV3-1 (or the pseudogene TRBV3-2) with TRBJ2-7; 13 bases are a match to TRBD2. Germline CDR1 reads LGHDT; CDR2 reads YNNKEL (reference sequence). The CDR3 has 14 residues. V lost 2 bases to trimming and J lost 7 bases; unmatched junction nucleotides: 2. The CDR3 reads CASSQRTSGGEQYF. CDR3 bases: TGTGCCAGCAGCCAACGGACTAGCGGGGGTGAGCAGTACTTC.

The rearrangement links TRBV19 to TRBJ2-2; D unresolved. Germline lookup yields CDR1 LNHDA and CDR2 SQIVND (reference sequence). The CDR3 is made up of 13 amino acids. V was pared by 3 bases and J by 3 bases, with 5 bases between. CDR3: CASSIDYTGELFF. The CDR3 nucleotides read TGTGCCAGTAGTATTGACTACACCGGGGAGCTGTTTTTT.

The genes are TRBV11-2 and TRBJ1-2; possible D gene TRBD1, 5 bases. V gave up 5 bases and J gave up 8 bases, with 9 bases separating them. This CDR3 is 11 amino acids long. Germline V gene sequence: CDR1 SGHAT, CDR2 FQNNGV. CDR3 nucleotides: TGTGCCAGCAGCCCAGGGTTCGGCTACACCTTC. Its translation: CASSPGFGYTF.

In this sample, this clone turned up a few times. The chain is built from TRBV6-2 or TRBV6-3 and TRBJ1-2, with 7 bases matching TRBD1. Germline values: CDR1 MNHEY, CDR2 SVGEGT. The V and J ends lost 5 bases and 2 bases, in that order; junction bases with no gene match: 8. This CDR3 contains 15 residues. As DNA, the CDR3 is TGTGCCAGCAGTACCCGGGACAGAGGAAACTATGGCTACACCTTC. Encoded protein: CASSTRDRGNYGYTF.

The chain employs TRBV9 and TRBJ2-3, with TRBD2 matching 9 bases. The germline V gene encodes CDR1 SGDLS and CDR2 YYNGEE. The CDR3 spans 15 residues. V shed 1 base and J 4 bases; nucleotides not matched to a gene: 4. The CDR3 nucleotides are TGTGCCAGCAGCGTAAAAGCGGGGGGTTCAGATACGCAGTATTTT. This translates into CASSVKAGGSDTQYF.

The CDR3 DNA sequence: TGTGCCAGCAGTTGGGGACAGTCGTCTAACTATGGCTACACCTTC. This gives the protein CASSWGQSSNYGYTF. This rearrangement joins TRBV6-5 to TRBJ1-2; the match to TRBD1 covers 7 bases. The CDR3 totals 15 residues. Germline V gives CDR1 MNHEY, CDR2 SVGAGI. V shed 4 bases and J 0 bases; nucleotides not matched to a gene: 5.

This clone was seen just once. The chain links TRBV3-1 (or the pseudogene TRBV3-2) to TRBJ2-3; 11 bases are shared with TRBD2. Looked up from germline, CDR1 is LGHDT and CDR2 is YNNKEL (reference sequence). Germline trimming cut 0 bases from V and 10 bases from J; bases unmatched to any gene: 15. This CDR3 is built from 18 residues. The CDR3 protein is CASSQELAGGLGLGSQYF. As DNA, the CDR3 is TGTGCCAGCAGCCAAGAGCTAGCGGGGGGCCTAGGACTAGGTTCGCAGTATTTT.

The chain uses TRBV5-1 and TRBJ1-1; TRBD1 might be the D (5 bases). Germline V CDR1 and CDR2: SGHRS, YFSETQ. Trimming took off 2 bases at V and 3 bases at J, with 8 bases between the two ends. There are 13 residues in the CDR3. As DNA, the CDR3 is TGCGCCAGCAGCTTTACAGGCGACACTGAAGCTTTCTTT. Translated: CASSFTGDTEAFF.

V gene TRBV5-6 combines with J gene TRBJ2-7, with a weak D call TRBD1 (5 bases). Germline V gives CDR1 SGHDT, CDR2 YYEEEE. The CDR3 is 12 amino acids. V gave up 7 bases and J gave up 4 bases, with 12 bases separating them. This chain's CDR3 is CASEGAMYEQYF. Written as DNA, the CDR3 is TGTGCCAGCGAAGGGGCGATGTACGAGCAGTACTTC.

V gene TRBV5-1 combines with J gene TRBJ2-1, with 13 bases matching TRBD2. Germline loops: CDR1 SGHRS, CDR2 YFSETQ. The V and J ends lost 4 bases and 1 base, in that order; junction bases with no gene match: 5. This CDR3 is 17 amino acids long. This CDR3 reads CASSIRTSGGSYNEQFF. CDR3 in DNA: TGCGCCAGCAGCATCCGGACTAGCGGGGGTTCCTACAATGAGCAGTTCTTC.

The V call is TRBV3-1 (or the pseudogene TRBV3-2), the J call TRBJ2-2; tentatively, D is TRBD1 (6 bases). There are 16 residues in the CDR3. Germline loops: CDR1 LGHDT, CDR2 YNNKEL (reference sequence). With 1 base removed from V and 2 bases from J, the gap between germline ends came to 11 bases. In nucleotides, the CDR3 is TGTGCCAGCAGCCAAGCTCAGGACAGTAACACCGGGGAGCTGTTTTTT. Translation gives CASSQAQDSNTGELFF.

The chain recombines TRBV5-1 with TRBJ2-1; TRBD2 agrees at 8 bases. Germline CDR1 is SGHRS and CDR2 is YFSETQ. The CDR3 sequence is 15 residues long. V dropped 9 bases and J dropped 4; count of bases not matched to a gene: 12. CDR3 nucleotide sequence: TGCGCCACCTCTGAGAGCGGGGGATCATACAATGAGCAGTTCTTC. Translated: CATSESGGSYNEQFF.

The chain couples TRBV3-1 (or the pseudogene TRBV3-2) to TRBJ2-5; D is unresolved. Trimming stripped 7 bases from V and 4 bases from J, with 4 bases between. CDR3 length equals 10 residues. Germline V lookup: CDR1 LGHDT, CDR2 YNNKEL (reference sequence). Here the CDR3 reads CASMRETQYF. As DNA, the CDR3 is TGTGCCAGCATGCGAGAGACCCAGTACTTC.

This clone appeared a single time. Within the sample, other DNA sequences also encode this same CDR3. The V and J genes are TRBV28 and TRBJ1-1, with 9 bases fitting TRBD1. The CDR3 length is 14 residues. V trimming: 6 bases; J trimming: 3 bases; junction bases outside the gene matches: 5. CDR1 is MDHEN and CDR2 is SYDVKM in the germline V gene. CDR3 loop: CASSLTGGDTEAFF. The CDR3 DNA is TGTGCCAGCAGCCTGACAGGGGGGGACACTGAAGCTTTCTTT. Full variable domain (missing parts from reference TRBV28 and TRBJ1-1): DVKVTQSSRYLVKRTGEKVFLECVQDMDHENMFWYRQDPGLGLRLIYFSYDVKMKEKGDIPEGYSVSREKKERFSLILESASTNQTSMYLCASSLTGGDTEAFFGQGTRLTVV.

J is TRBJ1-6 and V is TRBV3-1 (or the pseudogene TRBV3-2); a possible D gene is TRBD1 (6 bases). Trimming left V 0 bases short and J 10 bases short, with 19 bases between. Germline V gene sequence: CDR1 LGHDT, CDR2 YNNKEL (reference sequence). This CDR3 spans 17 amino acids. The CDR3 reads CASSQETGRGWNSPLHF. The CDR3 nucleotides are TGTGCCAGCAGCCAAGAGACTGGCAGGGGTTGGAACTCACCCCTCCACTTT.

The CDR3 spells CSVRIAGMNTEAFF. The CDR3 nucleotides are TGCAGCGTCCGCATCGCAGGGATGAACACTGAAGCTTTCTTT. The chain couples TRBV29-1 to TRBJ1-1, with D possibly matching TRBD1 (5 bases). This CDR3 has 14 amino acids. The germline V and J ends were trimmed by 6 bases and 0 bases, with 14 bases remaining between them. Germline loops: CDR1 SQVTM, CDR2 ANQGSEA.

The chain carries TRBV3-1 (or the pseudogene TRBV3-2) and TRBJ2-2, with 10 nucleotides matching TRBD2. Germline V gene sequence: CDR1 LGHDT, CDR2 YNNKEL (reference sequence). Trimming at V came to 1 base and at J to 2 bases, leaving 7 bases not matched to a gene. The CDR3 length is 18 residues. This CDR3 is CASSQVLSGGANTGELFF. In DNA form, the CDR3 reads TGTGCCAGCAGCCAAGTTCTAAGCGGGGGGGCTAACACCGGGGAGCTGTTTTTT.

The rearrangement links TRBV5-5 to TRBJ2-1, with 9 bases aligning to TRBD2. CDR1 SGHKS and CDR2 YYEKEE come from the germline V gene (reference sequence). Trimming at V came to 0 bases and at J to 8 bases, leaving 9 bases not matched to a gene. The CDR3 spans 16 residues. Here the CDR3 DNA reads TGTGCCAGCAGCTTGGTTCTAGCGGGGAACCCAGATGAGCAGTTCTTC. Translated: CASSLVLAGNPDEQFF.